The 21 T cell receptor beta chains given below trace back to one sample, sequenced in a study of regulatory T cells in long-lasting Graves disease. Building of the TCR beta libraries involved iRepertoire HTBI primers and Arm-PCR of CDR3 regions. TCRdb redid the calling of the multiplex PCR reads with MiXCR, one entry per CDR3 protein. The top ten clones hold roughly 13% of a sample with 350,000 to 500,000 distinct CDR3 sequences, roughly 21% of them seen once. Time point reported: persistent/refractory GD, antithyroid drugs over 5 years with positive TRAb. RNA extracted from PBMCs served as the sequencing template. The sample consisted of peripheral blood mononuclear cells (PBMCs), taken when the disease was refractory, from a patient treated with antithyroid drugs. All receptors come from a female donor with Graves disease.

Points on this clonotype: A junction end diverges from the germline sequence, so it may reflect a read error. The rearrangement joins TRBV5-1 to TRBJ1-3; 7 bases are shared with TRBD1. Germline loops: CDR1 SGHRS, CDR2 YFSETQ. The CDR3 is 16 residues long. Written as DNA, the CDR3 is TGCACCAGCCACGGGACAGACTCTCTCTCTGGAAACACCATATATTTT. The encoded protein is CTSHGTDSLSGNTIYF.

The CDR3 spells CSAGDSEQYF. The CDR3 bases are TGCAGTGCTGGGGACAGCGAGCAGTACTTC. The chain links TRBV20-1 to TRBJ2-7; TRBD1 aligns across 7 bases. The CDR3 is 10 residues long. CDR1 DFQATT and CDR2 SNEGSKA come from the germline V gene (reference sequence). V was pared by 5 bases and J by 6 bases, with 1 base of the junction left unmatched.

This clonotype has just a few counts. The rearrangement joins TRBV20-1 to TRBJ2-7; D might be TRBD1 or TRBD2, each matching 5 bases. Trimming shortened V by 5 bases and J by 2 bases, and 13 bases separated the two germline ends. This CDR3 region has 13 residues. In germline, CDR1 is DFQATT, CDR2 SNEGSKA (reference sequence). For the CDR3, the DNA is TGCAGTGCTGGCCGGGACGACCCCTACGAGCAGTACTTC. This gives the protein CSAGRDDPYEQYF.

Details on this clonotype: A much larger clone lies one base from this, so it may be a read error. V is TRBV27 and J is TRBJ2-5; 12 nucleotides match TRBD1. This CDR3 is built from 15 residues. CDR1 is MNHEY, CDR2 SMNVEV, per germline (reference sequence). The trim removed 11 bases at V and 3 bases at J, leaving 10 bases unmatched. CDR3 nucleotides: TGTGCCGGCGATATGGGACAGGGGGCCGAAGAGACCCAGTACTTC. Its translation is CAGDMGQGAEETQYF.

Worth noting for this clonotype: A read error may explain this, as a much larger clone is one base away. The V call is TRBV6-5, the J call TRBJ1-1; the D is unclear. Between the trimmed V and J ends, which lost 4 bases and 2 bases, there was a span of 8 bases. The V gene's germline CDR1 is MNHEY and CDR2 SVGAGI. The CDR3 has 13 amino acids. CDR3 in amino acids: CASSFADNTEAFF. CDR3 coding DNA: TGTGCCAGCAGTTTCGCCGACAACACTGAAGCTTTCTTT.

At least ten counts were recorded for this clonotype. The chain uses TRBV10-3 and TRBJ2-7; 9 nucleotides agree with TRBD2. The CDR3 has 13 amino acids. Unmatched junction bases numbered 7, after V lost 7 bases and J lost 6 bases. Germline CDR1 reads ENHRY; CDR2 reads SYGVKD. In DNA form, the CDR3 reads TGTGCCATCAACGCGGGAGGGACTCTCGAGCAGTACTTC. Translating gives CAINAGGTLEQYF.

The chain uses TRBV28 and TRBJ2-1; D is unresolved. This CDR3 comprises 13 residues. CDR1 and CDR2 (germline): MDHEN, SYDVKM. The V and J ends lost 6 bases and 5 bases respectively, with 11 bases between them. DNA for the CDR3: TGTGCCAGCAGCGTGGAAGTGGACAATGAGCAGTTCTTC. This translates into CASSVEVDNEQFF.

This clonotype was seen only a few times. The chain carries TRBV19 and TRBJ1-1, with a tentative D call TRBD1 (5 bases). The CDR3 length is 13 residues. CDR1 and CDR2 from the germline V gene are LNHDA and SQIVND (reference sequence). V gave up 5 bases and J gave up 5 bases, with 12 bases separating them. The CDR3 here is CASSFDRTTEAFF. CDR3 DNA sequence: TGTGCCAGTAGTTTCGACCGGACAACTGAAGCTTTCTTT.

This chain links TRBV7-9 with TRBJ2-7, with D possibly TRBD2 on 7 matching bases. Trimming pared 5 bases from V and 4 bases from J, leaving 18 bases between. There are 15 residues in the CDR3. Germline V CDR1 and CDR2: SEHNR, FQNEAQ (reference sequence). The CDR3 loop reads CASSGGGSGGYEQYF. The CDR3 nucleotides read TGTGCCAGCAGCGGGGGGGGCTCGGGGGGATACGAGCAGTACTTC.

In its sample, this clonotype was seen many times. V gene TRBV11-2 combines with J gene TRBJ2-7; D is possibly TRBD2 (6 bases). CDR3 length: 15 residues. Germline V CDR1 and CDR2: SGHAT, FQNNGV. Trimming stripped 5 bases from V and 2 bases from J, with 16 bases between. In DNA form, the CDR3 reads TGTGCCAGCAGCACCTCCGCTAGCGTGGCCTACGAGCAGTACTTC. Translating it yields CASSTSASVAYEQYF. Combining the CDR3 with reference TRBV11-2 and TRBJ2-7 gives the whole variable domain EAGVAQSPRYKIIEKRQSVAFWCNPISGHATLYWYQQILGQGPKLLIQFQNNGVVDDSQLPKDRFSAERLKGVDSTLKIQPAKLEDSAVYLCASSTSASVAYEQYFGPGTRLTVT.

As concerns this clonotype: A read error is likely, as this CDR3 ends without the conserved phenylalanine or tryptophan. The rearrangement uses TRBV19 and TRBJ1-2; D remains ambiguous. Germline CDR1 is LNHDA and CDR2 is SQIVND (reference sequence). The CDR3 sequence is 13 residues long. The V gene lost 5 bases and the J gene lost 4 bases, with 11 bases spanning the gap. The CDR3 DNA is TGTGCCAGTAGTCTGGGTTCCGGCTATGGCTACACCATC. It translates to CASSLGSGYGYTI.

This clonotype has a count of ten or more. J is TRBJ1-2 and V is TRBV30; D remains ambiguous. The CDR3 contains 13 residues. Germline CDR1 reads GTSNPN; CDR2 reads SVGIG (reference sequence). With 1 base removed from V and 4 bases from J, the gap between germline ends came to 10 bases. The CDR3 sequence is CAWSAVLIYGYTF. CDR3 DNA: TGTGCCTGGAGTGCGGTGCTGATCTATGGCTACACCTTC. The variable domain in full, with the rest retrieved from reference TRBV30 and TRBJ1-2, is SQTIHQWPATLVQPVGSPLSLECTVEGTSNPNLYWYRQAAGRGLQLLFYSVGIGQISSEVPQNLSASRPQDRQFILSSKKLLLSDSGFYLCAWSAVLIYGYTFGSGTRLTVV.

There are many counts of this clonotype. CDR3 coding DNA: TGTGCCAGCAGCAGGGCGGACAGGGAGGCGGAGACCCAGTACTTC. It encodes CASSRADREAETQYF. The V and J genes are TRBV3-1 and TRBJ2-5; 8 nucleotides agree with TRBD1. This CDR3 comprises 15 residues. The germline V gene encodes CDR1 LGHDT and CDR2 YNNKEL (reference sequence). Trimming at V came to 5 bases and at J to 5 bases, leaving 10 bases not matched to a gene.

The sample holds many counts of this clonotype. The chain has TRBV27 and TRBJ1-1, with D hard to call. Germline assignment: CDR1 MNHEY and CDR2 SMNVEV (reference sequence). V was cut by 2 bases and J by 3 bases, with 22 bases left in between. The CDR3 contains 18 residues. This CDR3 is CASSLTGFSFAKDTEAFF. CDR3 nucleotides: TGTGCCAGCAGTTTAACCGGGTTTAGCTTTGCCAAGGACACTGAAGCTTTCTTT.

This chain uses TRBV6-2 or TRBV6-3 with TRBJ2-7, with 9 nucleotides matching TRBD2. Germline CDR1 reads MNHEY; CDR2 reads SVGEGT. With 2 bases clipped from V and 5 bases from J, the junction kept 10 bases outside the gene matches. The CDR3 contains 16 residues. The CDR3 region has the DNA TGTGCCAGCAGTTACCCCCAGGGGTTAGCGGGAGACGAGCAGTACTTC. Encoded protein: CASSYPQGLAGDEQYF.

This clonotype was counted a few times. A much larger clone sits a single nucleotide away, making a read error possible. The rearrangement uses TRBV27 and TRBJ1-5; TRBD1 aligns across 10 bases. The CDR3 covers 15 residues. Germline V gives CDR1 MNHEY, CDR2 SMNVEV (reference sequence). CDR3 in DNA: TGTACCAGCAGTCCGGGACAGGGGCACTATCAGCCCCAGCATTTT. This encodes CTSSPGQGHYQPQHF.

The sample holds a few counts of this clonotype. The chain employs TRBV6-1 and TRBJ2-2, with D perhaps TRBD1 (6 bases). Germline lookup yields CDR1 MNHNS and CDR2 SASEGT. Trimming took 6 bases from V and 3 from J, leaving 17 bases between them. The CDR3 contains 16 residues. The CDR3: CASRETGTIYTGELFF. The CDR3 DNA reads as TGTGCCAGCAGGGAAACCGGGACAATTTACACCGGGGAGCTGTTTTTT.

CDR3 sequence reads: CATSRGLAANTGELFF. CDR3 nucleotides: TGTGCCACCAGCAGAGGACTAGCAGCGAACACCGGGGAGCTGTTTTTT. The gene calls are TRBV15 and TRBJ2-2, with 7 bases lining up with TRBD2. Germline values: CDR1 LNHNV, CDR2 YYDKDF (reference sequence). Losses at the gene ends were 1 base for V and 0 bases for J; bases not matched to a gene: 2. CDR3 length equals 16 residues.

The chain joins TRBV28 to TRBJ2-1; TRBD1 agrees at 7 bases. The CDR3 covers 15 residues. CDR1 is MDHEN, CDR2 SYDVKM, per germline. Trimming cost V 6 bases and J 9 bases; bases outside gene matches: 14. The CDR3 sequence is CASSCGTAELCEQFF. The CDR3 coding sequence is TGTGCCAGCAGCTGTGGGACAGCCGAACTTTGTGAGCAGTTCTTC. The full variable domain, completed using reference TRBV28 and TRBJ2-1, is DVKVTQSSRYLVKRTGEKVFLECVQDMDHENMFWYRQDPGLGLRLIYFSYDVKMKEKGDIPEGYSVSREKKERFSLILESASTNQTSMYLCASSCGTAELCEQFFGPGTRLTVL.

This clonotype has a count of ten or more. An end of the junction does not agree with germline; a read error may underlie this. The chain's CDR3 is CASSLVSTAGAYEQYF. CDR3 nucleotides: TGTGCCAGCAGTTTAGTGTCGACGGCGGGGGCTTACGAGCAGTACTTC. The chain couples TRBV7-8 to TRBJ2-7, with D possibly matching TRBD2 (7 bases). The germline V gene encodes CDR1 SGHVS and CDR2 FQNEAQ. This CDR3 region has 16 residues.

The table lists this clonotype with a few counts. The chain carries TRBV30 and TRBJ2-7; D perhaps matches TRBD2 (5 bases). The CDR3 has 14 amino acids. Per germline, CDR1 GTSNPN and CDR2 SVGIG (reference sequence). Trimming pared 4 bases from V and 4 bases from J, leaving 17 bases between. The CDR3 bases are TGTGCCTGGAAGGACGGACGGGGTCGATACGAGCAGTACTTC. Encoded protein: CAWKDGRGRYEQYF.